This T cell receptor beta chain was identified in a study of blood T cell repertoires in COVID-19 (dated by TCRdb to about 2020). Notes on the research overall: Samples from collaborators originated in the United States, Italy and Spain and spanned both the acute and convalescent phases of COVID-19. Where HLA class I and class II types were available, the types were taken from metadata supplied by the sample provider, not from assay-based typing. Deeply sampled blood TCRbeta repertoires from subjects exposed to, actively infected with, or recovered from COVID-19 were included in the dataset. The material from the prospective study consisted of cDNA or gDNA derived from T cells, B-cell-depleted T cells, or PBMCs. A de-identified subject ID, COVID-19 status, age in years and sex were almost always included in the sample metadata. A freely available public database, intended as a resource for researchers studying the immune response to SARS-CoV-2, is where the repertoires were released. The samples were drawn from two sources: the first 160 participants of the ongoing ImmuneRACE study, and 1,000 to 1,500 subjects contributed by 6 global collaborators.

Notes on this clone: The antigen it binds to is not known. One base away there is no much larger clone; base qualities are not given.

TCRbeta CDR3 regions were amplified from genomic DNA using the immunoSEQ Assay, a bias-controlled multiplex PCR. As for the authors' bioinformatics: The number of nucleated cells in each sample was estimated by amplification of reference gene primers within the assay. Sequence reads were collapsed and filtered to measure the absolute abundance of every unique TCRbeta CDR3 rearrangement. For each sample, productive Simpson clonality was calculated by taking the square root of Simpson's diversity index across productive rearrangements. TCRdb retrieved this table from immuneACCESS and kept in-frame rearrangements only. Not all clones are present; in checked studies, unresolved V genes account for under half, and no reason is known for the remainder. D and trimming were read from the DNA, whereas the V and J calls and clone size are those reported in that table. In all, the sample holds roughly 62,000 clones, and almost 85% of those were seen once. The ten largest clones take up roughly 4% of the sample.

Collaborating institutions collected whole blood in K2EDTA tubes following their own protocols. For TCRbeta analysis, collaborator samples were shipped as frozen whole blood, as isolated PBMCs, or as DNA extracted from either sample type. Results the study describes overall, beyond this receptor: How much clinical and demographic metadata was included differed by source and by participant, and the metadata was provided uncurated.

The germline V gene gives CDR1 as KGHSH and CDR2 as LQKENI. The CDR3 covers 15 residues, taking in both the cysteine and the phenylalanine. CDR3 DNA is the only sequence kept; it has 45 bases, read in frame from the first base. The junction carries 12 bases between V and J, which are trimmed by 4 bases and 0 bases respectively. This receptor was identified in a man in his 60s with acute or convalescent COVID-19. The chain is assembled from TRBV18 and TRBJ1-2; confidence is insufficient to name the D gene. The sample comprised peripheral blood. The CDR3 region: CASSRRDTANYGYTF. The nucleotide sequence is TGTGCCAGCTCACGCCGCGACACTGCTAACTATGGCTACACCTTC.